A selection of T cell receptor beta chains follows, all from one sample in a study of OX40 agonist ivuxolimab in advanced cancers. Sequencing used immunoSEQ multiplex PCR; TCRdb keeps in-frame clones, though not all of them. The table records approximately 8,200 clones, about 90% of them present only once. The starting material was CD4+ or CD8+ T cells sorted from blood, obtained in a trial of the OX40 agonist ivuxolimab. These receptors were obtained from an adult with an advanced solid tumor such as melanoma, head and neck, liver or kidney cancer. Each CDR3 is given with its conserved first and last residue. D genes are given only for firm matches. Clone sizes are given selectively: once, few, many, or a class where the clone is expanded.

TGTGCCAGTAGTATAGGACTAGCCAGCGAGCAGTACTTC CASSIGLASEQYF TRBD2 few 13 TRBJ2-7 TRBV19
TGCAGCGCTGGGACTAGCGGGAGTTCCGGGGAGCTGTTTTTT CSAGTSGSSGELFF TRBD2 few 14 TRBJ2-2 TRBV29-1
TGTGCCAGCAGTCTGGATCAGCCCCAGCATTTT CASSLDQPQHF NA NA 11 TRBJ1-5 TRBV6-6
TGTGCCAGCAGTTTAGCGGTTACGGGCACAGATACGCAGTATTTT CASSLAVTGTDTQYF NA NA 15 TRBJ2-3 TRBV27
TGCGCCAGCAGCTGGACAGGAGACTATGGCACAGATACGCAGTATTTT CASSWTGDYGTDTQYF TRBD1 NA 16 TRBJ2-3 TRBV5-1
TGTGCCACCAGCAGAGATAAAGGGGGCACCGGGGAGCTGTTTTTT CATSRDKGGTGELFF NA NA 15 TRBJ2-2 TRBV15
TGTGCCAGCACCCGATGGGGGGCGACGTACAATGAGCAGTTCTTC CASTRWGATYNEQFF NA NA 15 TRBJ2-1 TRBV6-5
TGTGCCAGCAGCTCCGACGTTCTCATGAACACTGAAGCTTTCTTT CASSSDVLMNTEAFF NA once 15 TRBJ1-1 TRBV7-9
TGTGCCAGCAGCTTAAACCCCCGGGATACGCAGTATTTT CASSLNPRDTQYF NA NA 13 TRBJ2-3 TRBV7-6
TGTGCCAGCAGTTATTTAGGGGAGGGGAACACTGAAGCTTTCTTT CASSYLGEGNTEAFF NA NA 15 TRBJ1-1 TRBV27
TGTGCCAGCAGCTTTTCCCTCCGTGTAAATGAGCAGTTCTTC CASSFSLRVNEQFF NA NA 14 TRBJ2-1 TRBV5-8